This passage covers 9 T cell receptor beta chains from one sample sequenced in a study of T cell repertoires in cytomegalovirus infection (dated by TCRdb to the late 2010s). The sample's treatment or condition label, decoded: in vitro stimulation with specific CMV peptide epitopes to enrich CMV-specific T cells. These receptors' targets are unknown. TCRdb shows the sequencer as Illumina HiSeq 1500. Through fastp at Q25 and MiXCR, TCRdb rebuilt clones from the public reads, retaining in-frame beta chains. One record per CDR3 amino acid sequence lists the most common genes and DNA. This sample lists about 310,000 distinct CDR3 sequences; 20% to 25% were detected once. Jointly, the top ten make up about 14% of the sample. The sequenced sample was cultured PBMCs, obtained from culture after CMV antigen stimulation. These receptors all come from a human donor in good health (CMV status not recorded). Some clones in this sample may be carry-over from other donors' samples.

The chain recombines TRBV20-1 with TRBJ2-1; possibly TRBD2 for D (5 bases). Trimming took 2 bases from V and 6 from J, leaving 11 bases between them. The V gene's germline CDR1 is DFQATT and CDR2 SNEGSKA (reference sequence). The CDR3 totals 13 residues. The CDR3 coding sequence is TGCAGTGCTAGACGCTCCGGGGTCAATGAGCAGTTCTTC. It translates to CSARRSGVNEQFF.

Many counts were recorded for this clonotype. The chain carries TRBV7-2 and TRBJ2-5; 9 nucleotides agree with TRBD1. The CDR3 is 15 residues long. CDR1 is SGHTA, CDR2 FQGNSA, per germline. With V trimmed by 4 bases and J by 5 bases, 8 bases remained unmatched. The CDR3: CASSSRRDRVETQYF. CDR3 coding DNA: TGTGCCAGCAGCTCACGCCGGGACAGGGTGGAGACCCAGTACTTC.

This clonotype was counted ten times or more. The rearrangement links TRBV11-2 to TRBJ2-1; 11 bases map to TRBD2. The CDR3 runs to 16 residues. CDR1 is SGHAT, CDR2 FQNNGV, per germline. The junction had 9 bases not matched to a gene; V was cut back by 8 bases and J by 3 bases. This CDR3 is CASEVTSGSLYNEQFF. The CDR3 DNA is TGTGCCAGCGAAGTAACTAGCGGGAGCCTCTACAATGAGCAGTTCTTC.

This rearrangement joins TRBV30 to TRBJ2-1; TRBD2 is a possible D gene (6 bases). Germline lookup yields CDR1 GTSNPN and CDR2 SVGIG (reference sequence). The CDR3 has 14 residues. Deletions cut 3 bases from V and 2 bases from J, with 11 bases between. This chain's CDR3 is CAWRESGPYNEQFF. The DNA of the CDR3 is TGTGCCTGGAGAGAGAGCGGGCCCTACAATGAGCAGTTCTTC.

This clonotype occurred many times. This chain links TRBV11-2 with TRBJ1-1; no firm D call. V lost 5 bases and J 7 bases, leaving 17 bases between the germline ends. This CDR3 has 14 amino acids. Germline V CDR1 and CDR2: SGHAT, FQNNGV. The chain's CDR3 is CASSPPPGGNEAFF. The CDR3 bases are TGTGCCAGCAGCCCACCCCCCGGCGGCAATGAAGCTTTCTTT.

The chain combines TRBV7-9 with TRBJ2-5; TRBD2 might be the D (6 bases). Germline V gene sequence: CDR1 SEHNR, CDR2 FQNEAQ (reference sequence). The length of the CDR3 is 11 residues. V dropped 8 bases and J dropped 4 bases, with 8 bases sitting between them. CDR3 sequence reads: CASGGAETQYF. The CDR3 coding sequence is TGTGCCAGCGGAGGGGCAGAGACCCAGTACTTC.

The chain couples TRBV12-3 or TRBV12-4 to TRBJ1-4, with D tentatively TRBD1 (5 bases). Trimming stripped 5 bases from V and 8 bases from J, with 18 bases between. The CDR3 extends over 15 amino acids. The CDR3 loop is CASSPGDLIGEKLFF. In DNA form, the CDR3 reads TGTGCCAGCAGTCCCGGGGACCTTATAGGAGAAAAACTGTTTTTT.

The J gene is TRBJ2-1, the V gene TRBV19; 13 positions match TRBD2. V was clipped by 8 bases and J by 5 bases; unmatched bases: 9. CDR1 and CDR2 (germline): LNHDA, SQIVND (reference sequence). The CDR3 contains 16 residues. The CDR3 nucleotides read TGTGCCAGTGCCCCACTAGCGGGAGGGCCCAACAATGAGCAGTTCTTC. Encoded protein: CASAPLAGGPNNEQFF.

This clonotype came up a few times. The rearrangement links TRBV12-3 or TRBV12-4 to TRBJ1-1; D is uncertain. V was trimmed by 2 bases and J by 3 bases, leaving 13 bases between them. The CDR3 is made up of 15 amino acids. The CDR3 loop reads CASSLSGVLHTEAFF. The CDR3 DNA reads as TGTGCCAGCAGTTTATCTGGCGTTTTGCACACTGAAGCTTTCTTT.